This T cell receptor beta chain was recorded in a study of regulatory T cells in long-lasting Graves disease. V lost 5 bases to trimming and J lost 1 base, with 11 bases between them. CDR3 length: 14 amino acids. The germline V gene has CDR1 SEHNR and CDR2 FQNEAQ (reference sequence). In its sample, this clonotype was seen once. CDR3 regions were amplified by Arm-PCR using iRepertoire HTBI primers to build TCR beta libraries. Using its own MiXCR run on the multiplex PCR reads, TCRdb lists one record per CDR3 protein. The sample gives some 410,000 distinct CDR3 sequences, over 15% of which show up once; 9.5% to 12% is in the top ten. Specified time point: newly diagnosed GD, antithyroid drugs for less than 3 months. The TCR library used RNA extracted from PBMCs. This sample was also put to use in a study of T cells in Graves' hyperthyroidism and ophthalmopathy.

Sequencing used peripheral blood mononuclear cells (PBMCs), obtained at new diagnosis, from a patient treated with antithyroid drugs. This receptor was obtained from a woman in her twenties or thirties with Graves disease. The J gene is TRBJ1-1, the V gene TRBV7-9; the D gene is possibly TRBD1 (5 bases). The CDR3 sequence is CASSVLGPNTEAFF. CDR3 DNA sequence: TGTGCCAGCAGCGTACTGGGACCGAACACTGAAGCTTTCTTT.